These 4 T cell receptor beta chains share one sample of origin, sequenced in a study of T cells in localized non-small cell lung cancer. The table came from immunoSEQ multiplex PCR; TCRdb's copy has only in-frame clones and leaves some out. There are about 710 clones in the sample; 18% occur only once, and around 20% lies in the top ten. Source: normal lung tissue next to the tumor, taken before any cancer treatment. The receptors derive from a man between 40 and 69 years old with stage III squamous cell lung carcinoma.

The chain carries TRBV19 and TRBJ2-5; D possibly corresponds to TRBD2 (6 bases). This CDR3 has 15 residues. Germline values: CDR1 LNHDA, CDR2 SQIVND (reference sequence). With 4 bases removed from V and 3 bases from J, the gap between germline ends came to 15 bases. The CDR3 nucleotides read TGTGCCAGTAGTACCCAGGGACCGGGAGAAGAGACCCAGTACTTC. Protein product: CASSTQGPGEETQYF.

By sample fraction, this clone is medium-sized. This chain joins TRBV11-3 and TRBJ2-7; D remains unclear. CDR3 length: 14 residues. CDR1 is SGHNT and CDR2 is YENEEA in the germline V gene. V was cut by 5 bases and J by 2 bases, with 13 bases left in between. The CDR3 nucleotides read TGTGCCAGCAGCCCATCCTTAGCCCCCTACGAGCAGTACTTC. This sequence encodes CASSPSLAPYEQYF.

This clone was seen more than once but under ten times. The V and J genes are TRBV6-8 and TRBJ1-5, with D possibly TRBD1 on 6 matching bases. Trimming removed 0 bases at V and 5 bases at J, with 8 bases between. This CDR3 is 14 amino acids long. Germline V gene lookup returns CDR1 MNHGY and CDR2 SAAAGT. CDR3 DNA: TGTGCCAGCAGTTACTCCCAGGGGTATCAGCCCCAGCATTTT. It is translated as CASSYSQGYQPQHF.

The CDR3: CASSIDGAMNTEAFF. CDR3 sequence (DNA): TGTGCCAGTAGTATAGACGGGGCTATGAACACTGAAGCTTTCTTT. The chain links TRBV19 to TRBJ1-1; the D gene is possibly TRBD1 (5 bases). Trimming stripped 0 bases from V and 0 bases from J, with 8 bases between. CDR1 and CDR2 from the germline V gene are LNHDA and SQIVND (reference sequence). The CDR3 is made up of 15 amino acids.